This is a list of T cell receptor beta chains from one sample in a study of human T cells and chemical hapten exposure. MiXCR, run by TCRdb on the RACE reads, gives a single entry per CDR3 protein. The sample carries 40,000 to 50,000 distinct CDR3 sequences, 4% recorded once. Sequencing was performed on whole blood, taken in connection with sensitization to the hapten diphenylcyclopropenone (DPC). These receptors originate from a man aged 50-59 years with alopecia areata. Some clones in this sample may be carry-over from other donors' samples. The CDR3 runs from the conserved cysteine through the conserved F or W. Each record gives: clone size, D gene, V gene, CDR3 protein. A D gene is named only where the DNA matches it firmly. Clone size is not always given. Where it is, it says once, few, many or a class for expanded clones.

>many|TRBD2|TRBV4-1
CASSHVTGRAGTDTQYF
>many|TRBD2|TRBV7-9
CASSLVNLAGEGETQYF
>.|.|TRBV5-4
CASSLDPRYSTQYF
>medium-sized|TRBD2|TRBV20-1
CSARDSGRSTDTQYF
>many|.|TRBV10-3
CAISEFLPSVGELFF
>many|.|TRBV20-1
CSARRAQETQYF
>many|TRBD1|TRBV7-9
CASSFTTGAGNEKLFF
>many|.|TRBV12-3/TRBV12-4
CASRPPGGHSPLHF
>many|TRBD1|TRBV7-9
CASSSGQTSYEQYF
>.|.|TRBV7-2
CASSLGIPNEKLFF
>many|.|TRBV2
CASSGDLNTEAFF
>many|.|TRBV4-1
CASTMAGARDEKLFF
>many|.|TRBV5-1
CASSLEAQIGGKTQYF
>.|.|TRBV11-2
CASGKRRTGELFF
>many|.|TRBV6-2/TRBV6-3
CASSGFGGSRTEAFF
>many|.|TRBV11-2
CASSLEGAGPQHF
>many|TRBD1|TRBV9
CASSVGGQGQDTQYF
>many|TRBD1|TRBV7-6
CASSPGQGANYEQYF
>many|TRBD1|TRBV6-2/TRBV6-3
CASSPGQAFSGANVLTF
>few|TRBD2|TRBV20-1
CSARGASGIDEQFF
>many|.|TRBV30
CAWSRRQQETQYF
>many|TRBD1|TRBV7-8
CASSLGTGNEKLFF
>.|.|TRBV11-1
CASSSGPNLGAFF
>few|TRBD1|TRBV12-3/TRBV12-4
CASSRGGPQHF
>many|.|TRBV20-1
CSARVFTDFGYEQYF
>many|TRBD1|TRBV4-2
CASSRWTGAVRAEAFF
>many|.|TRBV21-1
CASSILGAEAYEQYF
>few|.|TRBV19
CASNEGDVNYGYTF
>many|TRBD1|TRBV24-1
CATSEGGYSNQPQHF
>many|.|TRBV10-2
CASSEQRLNTEAFF
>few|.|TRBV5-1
CASSLGQVGNTEAFF
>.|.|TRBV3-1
CASSQTTGNTEAFF
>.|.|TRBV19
CASSIDHGSGQETQYF
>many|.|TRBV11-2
CASSLENWGVQEDTQYF
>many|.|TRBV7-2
CASSLAAGQGTVEKLFF
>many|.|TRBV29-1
CSVEGGWGAFF
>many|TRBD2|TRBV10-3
CATLAGRSTDTQYF
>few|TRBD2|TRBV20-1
CSATTTSGTLDTQYF
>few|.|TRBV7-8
CASTLGGAGDSNQPQHF
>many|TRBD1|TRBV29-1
CSVGTGRTDTQYF
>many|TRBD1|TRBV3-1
CASSQIGQGNTEAFF
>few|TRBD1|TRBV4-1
CASSQEVRTGGDEQYF
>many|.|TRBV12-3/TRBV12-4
CASSLGLGGWGYTF
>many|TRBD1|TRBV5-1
CASSPEGDRTHEQYF
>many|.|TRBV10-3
CAISESRGFDEQFF
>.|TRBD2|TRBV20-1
CSARRGGVETQYF
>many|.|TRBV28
CASSAVYRTEAFF
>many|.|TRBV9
CASSVSGPTQYF
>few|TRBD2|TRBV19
CASSRLAASPFYEQYF
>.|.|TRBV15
CATSRDPGHSYEQYF
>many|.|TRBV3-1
CASSQVSSAEAFF
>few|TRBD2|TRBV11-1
CASSLGGLAGGRSWTDTQYF